This TCR beta chain stems from a study of T cell repertoires in cytomegalovirus infection (dated by TCRdb to about 2019). As for the study more broadly: Alongside well-studied HLA-B-restricted epitopes, the peptide stimulations were aimed at recently identified HLA-C-restricted CMV epitopes, whose presentation resists viral immunomodulation. The HLA type of each donor mattered for the analysis, because public TCR beta signatures pointed to carriage of CMV infection along with the matching HLA type. The investigation overall reported the following: The ex vivo response was dominated by HLA-C-restricted CMV-specific TCR beta clonotypes, and the single most frequent clonotype in two of eight donors was supplied by these HLA-C-restricted clonotypes. Cumulative frequency of public TCR beta family members discriminated carriers of CMV infection plus the relevant HLA type in this cohort and an independent approximately 350-donor cohort.

The treatment or condition label here, explained by the study, means: in vitro stimulation with specific CMV peptide epitopes to enrich CMV-specific T cells. A word on this clonotype: Which antigen it targets is not known. Per-base qualities were not stored, and no clone one base away is much larger.

Sequencing relied on an Illumina HiSeq 1500. TCRdb reanalyzed the raw reads on its own, using fastp at Q25 for trimming and MiXCR for clone calling, and kept in-frame beta chains. When rows share a CDR3 protein, they turn into one entry using the most common DNA and genes. For this sample the table gives about 830,000 distinct CDR3 sequences, of which roughly 33% were detected only once. The ten largest clonotypes hold around 12% of the sample. V lost 1 base and J lost 4 bases; the stretch between them is 8 bases long. CDR1 and CDR2 were assigned from the germline V gene (reference sequence) as MNHEY and SMNVEV. The CDR3 measures 14 amino acids from cysteine to phenylalanine. Of the read, only the CDR3 DNA is kept; its 42 bases are in frame from base 1.

The V gene is TRBV27 and the J gene is TRBJ1-5; no confident D gene assignment can be made. This specimen was cultured CD8+ T cells from PBMCs, taken from culture after CMV antigen stimulation. This clonotype originated in a human donor in good health (CMV status not recorded). Some clones in this sample may be carry-over from other donors' samples. The CDR3 protein: CASSLLGKNQPQHF. The DNA sequence follows: TGTGCCAGCAGTTTATTGGGGAAAAATCAGCCCCAGCATTTT.